Below, one TCR beta chain is given with its context. This record comes from a study of blood T cell repertoires in COVID-19. At the level of the study: Sample material is recorded as cDNA or gDNA derived from T cells, B-cell-depleted T cells, or PBMCs.

CDR1 is SGHAT, CDR2 FQNNGV, per germline. V shed 6 bases, J shed 6 bases, and the junction held 16 bases outside the gene matches. The CDR3 contains 19 residues. Original processing methods: Amplified reference gene primers provided the basis for estimating nucleated cell counts. Assay: immunoSEQ multiplex PCR; the TCRdb copy retains only in-frame clones and omits some. For V, J and clone size, that table is used; D and trimming come from the DNA. The table has about 270,000 clones, more than 75% seen once. The sample was peripheral blood. V usage is TRBV11-2 and J usage is TRBJ1-6; 11 bases are shared with TRBD1. The origin of this receptor is a man aged 35 to 55 with active or convalescent COVID-19. The CDR3 reads CASSTPGQGVGGGNSPLHF. CDR3 sequence (DNA): TGTGCCAGCAGTACCCCGGGACAGGGGGTGGGTGGTGGTAATTCACCCCTCCACTTT.